The 16 T cell receptor beta chains below all came from one sample that was sequenced in a study of blood T cell repertoires in COVID-19. Profiling relied on immunoSEQ multiplex PCR, and the TCRdb table lists in-frame clones only, not all of them. This sample carries 100,000 to 150,000 clones, about 89% of them seen once, and the ten largest clones take about an eighth. What was sequenced was peripheral blood. The origin of the receptors is a woman in her seventies with COVID-19, enrolled during active disease.

The CDR3 is CASSITLGGTEAFF. The CDR3 DNA reads as TGTGCCAGTAGTATTACGCTCGGGGGTACTGAAGCTTTCTTT. The rearrangement uses TRBV19 and TRBJ1-1; a weak D match, TRBD1 (5 bases). The CDR3 contains 14 residues. Germline V gives CDR1 LNHDA, CDR2 SQIVND (reference sequence). Trimming left V 3 bases short and J 5 bases short, with 13 bases between.

This chain joins TRBV6-5 and TRBJ2-7, with D perhaps TRBD1 (5 bases). V was clipped by 7 bases and J by 2 bases, with 15 bases between them. Looked up from germline, CDR1 is MNHEY and CDR2 is SVGAGI. This CDR3 contains 14 residues. In DNA form, the CDR3 reads TGTGCCAGCACCGTGAGGACACAAACCTACGAGCAGTACTTC. It codes for CASTVRTQTYEQYF.

The chain links TRBV5-8 to TRBJ2-1; no firm D call. V gave up 1 base and J gave up 0 bases, with 14 bases separating them. The CDR3 extends over 17 amino acids. Germline assignment: CDR1 SGHTS and CDR2 YDEGEE. The CDR3 DNA reads TGTGCCAGCAGCTTGCGTCGACTTTTAAGCTCCTACAATGAGCAGTTCTTC. It specifies CASSLRRLLSSYNEQFF.

The V and J genes are TRBV9 and TRBJ1-3; D is uncertain. The V gene's germline CDR1 is SGDLS and CDR2 YYNGEE. This CDR3 comprises 15 residues. Trimming left V 0 bases short and J 4 bases short, with 11 bases between. The CDR3 reads CASSVGQRNGNTIYF. For the CDR3, the DNA is TGTGCCAGCAGCGTAGGGCAGCGAAACGGAAACACCATATATTTT.

V usage is TRBV18 and J usage is TRBJ2-1; 10 bases map to TRBD2. The CDR3 covers 15 residues. V dropped 3 bases and J dropped 7; count of bases not matched to a gene: 6. Germline V gene data show CDR1 as KGHSH and CDR2 as LQKENI. In DNA, the CDR3 is TGTGCCAGCTCACCTACGGGACTAGCGCCGAATGAGCAGTTCTTC. Translation gives CASSPTGLAPNEQFF.

This sequence joins TRBV2 and TRBJ2-7; TRBD1 might be the D (7 bases). Germline V gene lookup returns CDR1 SNHLY and CDR2 FYNNEI. The germline V and J ends were trimmed by 7 bases and 6 bases, with 22 bases remaining between them. The CDR3 runs to 15 residues. CDR3 in DNA: TGTGCCAGCAATTGGGGGGACAGTGGGGTTCGCGAGCAGTACTTC. Translating gives CASNWGDSGVREQYF.

The V gene is TRBV28, the J gene TRBJ1-1, with 8 positions matching TRBD1. Germline assignment: CDR1 MDHEN and CDR2 SYDVKM. The CDR3 has 15 amino acids. V shed 4 bases, J shed 4 bases, and the junction held 8 bases outside the gene matches. CDR3 DNA sequence: TGTGCCAGCAGTTCTTCAGGGGGCGCGGGCACTGAAGCTTTCTTT. It specifies CASSSSGGAGTEAFF.

The chain couples TRBV29-1 to TRBJ1-6, with a possible D match to TRBD1 (5 bases). Germline assignment: CDR1 SQVTM and CDR2 ANQGSEA. The CDR3 spans 13 residues. Trimming removed 0 bases from V and 10 bases from J, with 10 bases in between. This CDR3 is CSVEDRVGSPLHF. For the CDR3, the DNA is TGCAGCGTTGAAGACAGGGTTGGATCACCCCTCCACTTT.

The DNA of the CDR3 is TGTGCCAGCAGCCCGAACAGGGTGGGGTATGGCTACACCTTC. Its protein product is CASSPNRVGYGYTF. V gene TRBV28 combines with J gene TRBJ1-2, with D possibly TRBD1 on 6 matching bases. V lost 6 bases and J lost 5, with 16 bases in between. This CDR3 contains 14 residues. Germline loops: CDR1 MDHEN, CDR2 SYDVKM.

This chain uses TRBV28 with TRBJ2-7; D is perhaps TRBD2 (5 bases). V was shortened by 3 bases and J by 2 bases, with 11 bases between the two germline ends. Germline V gene lookup returns CDR1 MDHEN and CDR2 SYDVKM. This CDR3 has 14 residues. Here the CDR3 reads CASSLVSGTYEQYF. The CDR3 region has the DNA TGTGCCAGCAGTTTGGTATCGGGGACCTACGAGCAGTACTTC.

The gene calls are TRBV19 and TRBJ1-2; D is unresolved. The CDR3 is 8 amino acids. Germline V gives CDR1 LNHDA, CDR2 SQIVND (reference sequence). V gave up 4 bases and J gave up 13 bases, with 4 bases separating them. The CDR3 region is CASSTITF. In DNA, the CDR3 is TGTGCCAGTAGTACAATCACCTTC.

V is TRBV24-1 and J is TRBJ1-1; perhaps TRBD1 as D (5 bases). V shed 1 base and J shed 10 bases, with 9 bases lying between them. The CDR3 spans 12 residues. Germline CDR1 and CDR2: KGHDR and SFDVKD. The CDR3 DNA is TGTGCCACCAGTGATTTAACAGGACGAGCTTTCTTT. Protein sequence: CATSDLTGRAFF.

The chain recombines TRBV7-8 with TRBJ2-5; perhaps TRBD1 as D (5 bases). The CDR3 loop spans 14 amino acids. CDR1 and CDR2 from the germline V gene are SGHVS and FQNEAQ. With 4 bases removed from V and 5 bases from J, the gap between germline ends came to 14 bases. The DNA of the CDR3 is TGTGCCAGCAGCTCGGACACCCAAGGCGAGACCCAGTACTTC. Its protein is CASSSDTQGETQYF. Full variable domain (rest looked up from reference TRBV7-8 and TRBJ2-5): GAGVSQSPRYKVAKRGQDVALRCDPISGHVSLFWYQQALGQGPEFLTYFQNEAQLDKSGLPSDRFFAERPEGSVSTLKIQRTQQEDSAVYLCASSSDTQGETQYFGPGTRLLVL.

The DNA for the CDR3 is TGTGCCAGCAGCTACCGTGCGGGGTTCTCTGGAAACACCATATATTTT. Encoded protein: CASSYRAGFSGNTIYF. V usage is TRBV11-2 and J usage is TRBJ1-3; D unclear. Germline V gives CDR1 SGHAT, CDR2 FQNNGV. The CDR3 is made up of 16 amino acids. Between the trimmed V and J ends, which lost 4 bases and 0 bases, there was a span of 13 bases.

CDR3 nucleotide sequence: TGTGCCAGCACCTCGGGTTCTTGGCGGCCCCAGCATTTT. Its translation is CASTSGSWRPQHF. This chain joins TRBV12-3 or TRBV12-4 and TRBJ1-5; no definite D call. Trimming cost V 7 bases and J 9 bases, with 16 bases left between them. The CDR3 spans 13 residues.

Only a few counts were recorded for this clone. V and J are TRBV28 and TRBJ1-2; D call uncertain. V lost 7 bases to trimming and J lost 8 bases, with 14 bases between them. This CDR3 spans 12 amino acids. Germline assignment: CDR1 MDHEN and CDR2 SYDVKM. This CDR3 is CASTRRAEGYTF. The CDR3 DNA sequence: TGTGCCAGCACTCGGCGCGCGGAAGGCTACACCTTC.